This TCR beta chain was recovered during a study of T cell responses to AZD1222 COVID-19 vaccine. TCRdb's table, derived via immunoSEQ multiplex PCR, lists solely in-frame clones and lacks some. The data contain about 120,000 clones, about nine tenths of them seen just once; the ten biggest clones take up under 1.2%. Regarding this clone: What it recognizes is unknown. The junction does not match germline at one end; this may be a read error.

This CDR3 comprises 13 residues. CDR1 is MGHDK and CDR2 is SYGVNS in the germline V gene. Study-wide findings and caveats: Among the donors, most were white British and more were female, and clonal diversity was possibly underestimated.

This sequence originates from an adult who received the AZD1222 COVID-19 vaccine. This rearrangement joins TRBV25-1 to TRBJ1-1; tentative D call: TRBD1 (5 bases). The specimen comprised peripheral blood, sampled 28 days after the second AZD1222 dose. The CDR3 region has the DNA TGTGCCAGCAGTCGTAAGGGGAACATTGAAGCTTTCTTT. This gives the protein CASSRKGNIEAFF. Complete variable domain (other parts from reference TRBV25-1 and TRBJ1-1): EADIYQTPRYLVIGTGKKITLECSQTMGHDKMYWYQQDPGMELHLIHYSYGVNSTEKGDLSSESTVSRIRTEHFPLTLESARPSHTSQYLCASSRKGNIEAFFGQGTRLTVV.